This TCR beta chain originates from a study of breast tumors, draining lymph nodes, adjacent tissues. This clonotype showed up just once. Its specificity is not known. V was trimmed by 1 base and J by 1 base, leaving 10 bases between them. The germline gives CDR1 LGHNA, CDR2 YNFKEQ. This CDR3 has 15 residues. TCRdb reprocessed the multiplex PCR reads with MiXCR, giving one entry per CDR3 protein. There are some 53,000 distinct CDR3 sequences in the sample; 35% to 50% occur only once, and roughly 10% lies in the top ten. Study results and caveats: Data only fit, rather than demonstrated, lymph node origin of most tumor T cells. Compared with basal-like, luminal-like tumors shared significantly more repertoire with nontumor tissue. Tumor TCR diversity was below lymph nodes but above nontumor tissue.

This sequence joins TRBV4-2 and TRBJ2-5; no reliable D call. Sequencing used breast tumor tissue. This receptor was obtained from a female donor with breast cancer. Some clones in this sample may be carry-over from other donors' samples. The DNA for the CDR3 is TGTGCCAGCAGCCAAGTTCCGGGCCCCCAAGAGACCCAGTACTTC. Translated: CASSQVPGPQETQYF.